The 5 T cell receptor beta chains given below trace back to one sample, sequenced in a study of blood T cell repertoires in COVID-19. This table comes from immunoSEQ multiplex PCR, and its TCRdb copy is limited to in-frame clones, with some not included. The table includes 70,000 to 90,000 clones, about 85% detected once. The sequencing input was peripheral blood. All receptors come from a human donor in a cohort sampled during active COVID-19.

The genes are TRBV20-1 and TRBJ1-1; D uncertain. The CDR3 consists of 10 residues. CDR1 DFQATT and CDR2 SNEGSKA come from the germline V gene (reference sequence). V was trimmed by 6 bases and J by 5 bases, leaving 7 bases between them. The CDR3 region is CSAGGTEAFF. In DNA form, the CDR3 reads TGCAGTGCCGGAGGTACTGAAGCTTTCTTT.

V gene TRBV27 combines with J gene TRBJ2-1; 7 bases map to TRBD2. CDR1 is MNHEY, CDR2 SMNVEV, per germline (reference sequence). The J segment lost 5 bases and the V segment lost 1 base, leaving 8 bases of the junction unmatched. CDR3 length: 16 amino acids. The CDR3 loop reads CASSLLGGPGNNEQFF. The CDR3 bases are TGTGCCAGCAGTTTATTGGGAGGGCCGGGAAACAATGAGCAGTTCTTC.

This chain connects TRBV19 to TRBJ2-5, with D tentatively TRBD2 (5 bases). With 7 bases removed from V and 3 bases from J, the gap between germline ends came to 12 bases. Germline assignment: CDR1 LNHDA and CDR2 SQIVND (reference sequence). The CDR3 has 13 amino acids. This CDR3 is CASNLNGKETQYF. The DNA of the CDR3 is TGTGCCAGTAACCTGAACGGGAAAGAGACCCAGTACTTC.

The chain carries TRBV7-9 and TRBJ2-7; D may be TRBD2 (6 bases). V was shortened by 1 base and J by 0 bases, with 16 bases between the two germline ends. The CDR3 is made up of 17 amino acids. Germline CDR1 SEHNR, CDR2 FQNEAQ (reference sequence). As DNA, the CDR3 is TGTGCCAGCAGCTTAGACCCCGGGTTCGGGAGCTCCTACGAGCAGTACTTC. Amino acids: CASSLDPGFGSSYEQYF.

This clone was recorded only once. V and J are TRBV5-4 and TRBJ2-2, with 7 bases lining up with TRBD1. With 4 bases clipped from V and 3 bases from J, the junction kept 3 bases outside the gene matches. The CDR3 contains 14 residues. Per germline, CDR1 SGHNT and CDR2 YYREEE (reference sequence). CDR3 sequence (DNA): TGTGCCAGCAGCAAAACAGGGGACACCGGGGAGCTGTTTTTT. Protein sequence: CASSKTGDTGELFF. Using reference TRBV5-4 and TRBJ2-2 for the parts outside the CDR3, the full variable domain is ETGVTQSPTHLIKTRGQQVTLRCSSQSGHNTVSWYQQALGQGPQFIFQYYREEENGRGNFPPRFSGLQFPNYSSELNVNALELDDSALYLCASSKTGDTGELFFGEGSRLTVL.